This TCR beta chain emerged from a study of blood T cell repertoires in COVID-19. V was pared by 2 bases and J by 7 bases, with 0 bases of the junction left unmatched. The CDR3 covers 14 residues. The germline V gene encodes CDR1 MNHEY and CDR2 SVGAGI. TCRdb keeps only in-frame clones here, not all; method: immunoSEQ multiplex PCR. In the table there are about 220,000 clones, roughly 90% of which are singletons. This clone showed up just once. The TCR comes from a middle-aged man with active or convalescent COVID-19. Material for sequencing was peripheral blood. The rearrangement joins TRBV6-5 to TRBJ1-6; 9 bases are shared with TRBD1. CDR3: CASSYGTGNSPLHF. DNA of the CDR3: TGTGCCAGCAGTTACGGGACAGGGAATTCACCCCTCCACTTT.